This T cell receptor beta chain was sequenced during a study of PD-1 blockade in classical Hodgkin lymphoma. V lost 3 bases and J 8 bases, leaving 8 bases between the germline ends. CDR3 size: 12 residues. Germline V gene data show CDR1 as SEHNR and CDR2 as FQNEAQ (reference sequence). Comment on this clone: Its antigen is undetermined.

General study results and limits: Significantly greater TCR diversity emerged by C4D1 in CD4+ cells but not CD8+ cells. Whatever underlies the repertoire differences (possibly disease activity or prior therapy) remains undefined. Newly diagnosed patients were said to have less baseline TCR diversity than healthy donors did.

Sequenced by immunoSEQ multiplex PCR; TCRdb stores in-frame clones only, minus some. The sample has 64,000 or so clones, less than 95% seen once. Time point given: cycle 4 day 1 (C4D1), after 6 weeks of nivolumab. Brentuximab vedotin exposure varied, and every patient relapsed after autologous stem cell transplantation. The best responses consisted of complete response, partial response or progressive disease. Here the sequenced sample was peripheral blood mononuclear cells (PBMCs), taken before the fourth cycle of nivolumab. The V gene is TRBV7-9, the J gene TRBJ2-1; D possibly corresponds to TRBD2 (6 bases). This TCR came from a human donor with classical Hodgkin lymphoma. The CDR3 loop reads CASSFPGDEQFF. CDR3 coding DNA: TGTGCCAGCAGCTTTCCGGGGGATGAGCAGTTCTTC. The full variable domain, completed using reference TRBV7-9 and TRBJ2-1, is DTGVSQNPRHKITKRGQNVTFRCDPISEHNRLYWYRQTLGQGPEFLTYFQNEAQLEKSRLLSDRFSAERPKGSFSTLEIQRTEQGDSAMYLCASSFPGDEQFFGPGTRLTVL.